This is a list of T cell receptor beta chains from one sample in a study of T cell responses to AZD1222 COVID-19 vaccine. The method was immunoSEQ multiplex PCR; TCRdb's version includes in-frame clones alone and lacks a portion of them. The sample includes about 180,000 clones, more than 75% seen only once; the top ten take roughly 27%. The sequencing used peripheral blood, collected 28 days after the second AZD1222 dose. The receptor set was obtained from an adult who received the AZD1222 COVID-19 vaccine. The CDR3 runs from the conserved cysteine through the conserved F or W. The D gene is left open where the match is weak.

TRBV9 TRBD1 CASSVTGQVNSPLHF
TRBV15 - CATSRDQVRSTDTQYF
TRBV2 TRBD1 CASRQGIATNEKLFF
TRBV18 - CASSPTTGGQGGYTF
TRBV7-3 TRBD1 CASSSQPGTGGGYTF
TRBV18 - CASSPRENEQFF
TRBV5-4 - CASSVVPLSNTEAFF
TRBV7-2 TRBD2 CASSLRGGSRDEQYF
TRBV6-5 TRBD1 CASSYGRTGQPQHF
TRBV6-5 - CASTRRPEGLDTQYF
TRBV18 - CASSPIWYQETQYF
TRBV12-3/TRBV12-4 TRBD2 CASSISGIGEQYF
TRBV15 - CATSRVGETQYF
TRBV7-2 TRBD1 CASSLAPGGGYTF
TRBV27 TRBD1 CASSYRDRPTDTQYF
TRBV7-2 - CASSLNRQSEKLFF
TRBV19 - CASSKDSFSYEQYF
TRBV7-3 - CASSYTGPGELFF
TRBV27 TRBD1 CASRPDRGPGANVLTF
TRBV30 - CAFTDGQSSYEQYF
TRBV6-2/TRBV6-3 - CASSYPTSGFYGYTF
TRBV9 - CASSVGHPYNEQFF
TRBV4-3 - CASSQEQGRTEAFF
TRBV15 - CATSGYRDYEQYF
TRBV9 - CASSVGPNENTEAFF
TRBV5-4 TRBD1 CASSLLGQGRTGELFF
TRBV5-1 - CASSLDGTNYGYTF
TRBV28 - CASSPGPGNGQPQHF
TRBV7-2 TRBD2 CASSLLAGGSNEQFF
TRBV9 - CASSLGPTDQPQHF
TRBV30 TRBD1 CACVAGGSLEQYF
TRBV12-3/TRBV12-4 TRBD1 CASSRQGGQPQHF
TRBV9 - CASSVWGGSNYGYTF
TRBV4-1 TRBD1 CASSHGTGRETQYF
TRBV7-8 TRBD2 CASSAGGLAGDAEQFF
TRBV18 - CASSPDRTTYNEQFF
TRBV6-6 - CASSFEGGAKPYEQYF
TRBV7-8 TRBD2 CASSPMRGSDEQFF
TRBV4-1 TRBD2 CASSQERSGRIAEQYF
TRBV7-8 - CASSLGGFGGSSYNEQFF
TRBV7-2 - CASSLLETQYF
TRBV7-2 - CASSLKGLDLHF
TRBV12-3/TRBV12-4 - CASSLGSPYEQYF
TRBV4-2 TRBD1 CASSQGDRGRDEETQYF
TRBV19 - CASSIGSGASGNTIYF
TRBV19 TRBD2 CASNIGLGTDTQYF